A single sample is the source of the 25 T cell receptor beta chains below, sequenced in a study of T cells after yellow fever vaccination. TCRdb re-called the 5' RACE reads through MiXCR, storing one row per CDR3 protein. The sample has approximately 160,000 distinct CDR3 sequences; about a tenth are singletons. The sequences come from CD8+ T cells sorted from PBMCs, collected 45 days after the yellow fever booster vaccination. All receptors derive from a young man who received the YFV17D yellow fever vaccine.

As DNA, the CDR3 is TGTGCCAGCAGTGCACCGGGACAGGGCTCGGATGAGCAGTTCTTC. Encoded protein: CASSAPGQGSDEQFF. The J gene is TRBJ2-1, the V gene TRBV6-5, with 9 bases fitting TRBD1. Per germline, CDR1 MNHEY and CDR2 SVGAGI. The CDR3 is made up of 15 amino acids. The ends lost 5 bases at V and 8 bases at J; junction bases unmatched: 10.

This clonotype was observed a handful of times. The rearrangement joins TRBV20-1 to TRBJ2-1; 9 nucleotides agree with TRBD2. Trimming removed 6 bases from V and 2 bases from J; junction bases left unmatched: 11. CDR1 DFQATT and CDR2 SNEGSKA come from the germline V gene (reference sequence). The CDR3 loop spans 16 amino acids. CDR3 amino acids: CSALIKLAGPYNEQFF. The CDR3 nucleotides are TGCAGTGCCCTAATTAAGCTAGCGGGGCCCTACAATGAGCAGTTCTTC.

This clonotype came up a few times. The chain links TRBV28 to TRBJ2-1; 8 nucleotides align to TRBD1. The CDR3 extends over 17 amino acids. Germline trimming cut 3 bases from V and 5 bases from J; bases unmatched to any gene: 12. CDR1 is MDHEN and CDR2 is SYDVKM in the germline V gene. The CDR3 loop reads CASSFPPDREDHNEQFF. In DNA form, the CDR3 reads TGTGCCAGCAGTTTTCCGCCGGACAGGGAGGACCACAATGAGCAGTTCTTC.

The gene calls are TRBV15 and TRBJ2-1, with TRBD2 matching over 12 bases. The CDR3 covers 18 residues. V lost 5 bases to trimming and J lost 7 bases; unmatched junction nucleotides: 15. Germline CDR1 and CDR2: LNHNV and YYDKDF (reference sequence). This CDR3 reads CATSPRAPLAGGINEQFF. CDR3 nucleotides: TGTGCCACCAGCCCCCGGGCCCCTCTAGCGGGGGGGATTAATGAGCAGTTCTTC.

This clonotype has ten or more counts. V and J are TRBV4-1 and TRBJ1-1, with D maybe TRBD1 (5 bases). The germline gives CDR1 MGHRA, CDR2 YSYEKL. This CDR3 contains 14 residues. V gave up 6 bases and J gave up 1 base, with 12 bases separating them. The CDR3 region is CASSYDRPNTEAFF. The CDR3 bases are TGCGCCAGCAGTTATGACAGACCGAACACTGAAGCTTTCTTT.

DNA for the CDR3: TGTGCCAGCATCTCGCAGGGGACTTACAATGAGCAGTTCTTC. Its translation is CASISQGTYNEQFF. The genes are TRBV6-2 or TRBV6-3 and TRBJ2-1, with D perhaps matching TRBD1 or TRBD2 (6 bases each). CDR3 length equals 14 residues. The germline V and J ends were trimmed by 7 bases and 4 bases, with 14 bases remaining between them. Germline V CDR1 and CDR2: MNHEY, SVGEGT.

The sample holds many counts of this clonotype. The chain links TRBV28 to TRBJ1-1, with D hard to call. Germline V gene lookup returns CDR1 MDHEN and CDR2 SYDVKM. This CDR3 spans 13 amino acids. V lost 1 base and J 4 bases, leaving 7 bases between the germline ends. Written as DNA, the CDR3 is TGTGCCAGCAGTTTATCCCCCGGCACTGAAGCTTTCTTT. Protein: CASSLSPGTEAFF.

The chain carries TRBV9 and TRBJ2-3, with a tentative D call TRBD1 (7 bases). CDR1 and CDR2 (germline): SGDLS, YYNGEE. The CDR3 consists of 15 residues. Trimming shortened V by 3 bases and J by 4 bases, and 15 bases separated the two germline ends. CDR3 DNA: TGTGCCAGCAGCGCCGTAGGGGGCGGGGCAGATACGCAGTATTTT. Its translation is CASSAVGGGADTQYF.

This clonotype was detected only a few times. The rearrangement uses TRBV19 and TRBJ2-1; 8 positions match TRBD2. The CDR3 spans 16 residues. The germline gives CDR1 LNHDA, CDR2 SQIVND (reference sequence). V was pared by 5 bases and J by 4 bases, with 10 bases of the junction left unmatched. The CDR3 DNA reads as TGTGCCAGTAGTCCCGGCAGCGGGGGCCAGTACAATGAGCAGTTCTTC. Its protein is CASSPGSGGQYNEQFF.

J is TRBJ2-1 and V is TRBV6-1; D unclear. V lost 0 bases and J lost 4, with 10 bases in between. Per germline, CDR1 MNHNS and CDR2 SASEGT. The length of the CDR3 is 15 residues. This chain's CDR3 is CASSEALLMYNEQFF. CDR3 in DNA: TGTGCCAGCAGTGAAGCGCTCCTGATGTACAATGAGCAGTTCTTC.

The gene calls are TRBV7-2 and TRBJ2-7; D possibly uses TRBD1 or TRBD2 (5 bases each). Looked up from germline, CDR1 is SGHTA and CDR2 is FQGNSA. Trimming left V 3 bases short and J 7 bases short, with 19 bases between. There are 15 residues in the CDR3. The CDR3 protein is CASSFGTKVIGEQYF. The CDR3 DNA sequence: TGTGCCAGCAGCTTCGGGACCAAGGTAATAGGGGAGCAGTACTTC.

A few counts support this clonotype. The chain combines TRBV20-1 with TRBJ1-3; D gene uncertain. From germline, CDR1 is DFQATT and CDR2 SNEGSKA (reference sequence). Trimming took off 6 bases at V and 3 bases at J, with 9 bases between the two ends. CDR3 size: 12 residues. The CDR3 loop reads CSAIGRGNTIYF. CDR3 DNA sequence: TGCAGTGCAATTGGGCGTGGAAACACCATATATTTT.

This clonotype was detected ten times or more. The genes are TRBV6-2 or TRBV6-3 and TRBJ2-1; 11 nucleotides align to TRBD2. The CDR3 length is 20 residues. V lost 0 bases to trimming and J lost 4 bases; unmatched junction nucleotides: 14. Looked up from germline, CDR1 is MNHEY and CDR2 is SVGEGT. CDR3 in DNA: TGTGCCAGCAGTTACTCGAGAGGTCTCACTAGCGGGGGCCCGTACAATGAGCAGTTCTTC. Its translation: CASSYSRGLTSGGPYNEQFF.

This chain links TRBV27 with TRBJ2-7; TRBD1 aligns across 8 bases. J was trimmed by 3 bases and V by 1 base; bases with no gene match: 5. Germline V gene data show CDR1 as MNHEY and CDR2 as SMNVEV (reference sequence). This CDR3 spans 15 amino acids. The CDR3, as DNA: TGTGCCAGCAGTTTATGGGGGACAGGAGTCTACGAGCAGTACTTC. Translated: CASSLWGTGVYEQYF.

A few counts support this clonotype. V and J are TRBV27 and TRBJ1-1; D ambiguous. Trimming left V 3 bases short and J 1 base short, with 12 bases between. Germline V lookup: CDR1 MNHEY, CDR2 SMNVEV (reference sequence). The CDR3 contains 15 residues. The CDR3 here is CASSLGDGGNTEAFF. The CDR3 DNA reads TGTGCCAGCAGTTTGGGAGATGGAGGGAACACTGAAGCTTTCTTT.

The sample holds a few counts of this clonotype. The chain recombines TRBV9 with TRBJ2-5; 11 bases agree with TRBD2. This CDR3 is built from 15 residues. Germline lookup yields CDR1 SGDLS and CDR2 YYNGEE. V was clipped by 4 bases and J by 4 bases; unmatched bases: 6. As DNA, the CDR3 is TGTGCCAGCAGCACCTCCGGGACTAGCGGAGAGACCCAGTACTTC. This translates into CASSTSGTSGETQYF.

This clonotype was detected a few times. The CDR3 protein is CSARISEQGDYNEQFF. The CDR3 DNA follows: TGCAGTGCTAGGATTTCGGAGCAGGGCGACTACAATGAGCAGTTCTTC. The genes are TRBV20-1 and TRBJ2-1; a possible D gene is TRBD1 (5 bases). V was cut by 3 bases and J by 3 bases, with 18 bases left in between. Germline CDR1 DFQATT, CDR2 SNEGSKA (reference sequence). CDR3 length: 16 amino acids.

This clonotype was seen only a few times. The chain recombines TRBV2 with TRBJ2-3, with 8 nucleotides matching TRBD2. The V gene end was trimmed by 1 base and the J gene end by 5 bases; junction bases not matched to a gene: 5. CDR1 and CDR2 from the germline V gene are SNHLY and FYNNEI. CDR3 size: 15 residues. The CDR3: CASSEEGLGLDTQYF. In nucleotides, the CDR3 is TGTGCCAGCAGTGAAGAGGGACTAGGACTAGATACGCAGTATTTT.

Written as DNA, the CDR3 is TGCGCCAGCACCTGGGGGGAGACCGCGATGGAGACCCAGTACTTC. This gives the protein CASTWGETAMETQYF. The V and J genes are TRBV4-1 and TRBJ2-5, with TRBD2 as a possible D gene (6 bases). Germline CDR1 reads MGHRA; CDR2 reads YSYEKL. V lost 7 bases and J lost 5, with 20 bases in between. The CDR3 sequence is 15 residues long.

The chain links TRBV30 to TRBJ1-6; weak D call: TRBD1 (5 bases). The CDR3 loop spans 11 amino acids. Germline V gives CDR1 GTSNPN, CDR2 SVGIG (reference sequence). V gave up 3 bases and J gave up 14 bases, with 11 bases separating them. The CDR3 DNA sequence: TGTGCCTGGAGACTGGGGGTGTCCCTCCACTTT. Translation gives CAWRLGVSLHF.

This clonotype has just a few counts. This chain uses TRBV6-2 or TRBV6-3 with TRBJ1-5; D unresolved. In germline, CDR1 is MNHEY, CDR2 SVGEGT. The V end was cut by 4 bases, the J end by 5 bases, with 12 bases between. There are 14 residues in the CDR3. The CDR3 DNA reads as TGTGCCAGCAGTTTAATGATCAGTGATCAGCCCCAGCATTTT. Its protein product is CASSLMISDQPQHF.

The gene calls are TRBV7-9 and TRBJ1-4, with a weak D call TRBD1 (5 bases). The V and J ends lost 1 base and 7 bases respectively, with 10 bases between them. The CDR3 loop spans 14 amino acids. Germline V gene lookup returns CDR1 SEHNR and CDR2 FQNEAQ (reference sequence). Written as DNA, the CDR3 is TGTGCCAGCAGCTTAGAACAGGAAGCTGAAAAACTGTTTTTT. Translated: CASSLEQEAEKLFF.

This clonotype has just a few counts. This sequence joins TRBV7-6 and TRBJ1-4; D uncertain. Germline CDR1 SGHVS, CDR2 FNYEAQ. V was clipped by 5 bases and J by 0 bases, with 19 bases between them. The CDR3 runs to 18 residues. The CDR3 region has the DNA TGTGCCAGCAGCCTTTTGGGGATGACGGATACAACTAATGAAAAACTGTTTTTT. Its translation: CASSLLGMTDTTNEKLFF.

The sample holds a few counts of this clonotype. The chain uses TRBV9 and TRBJ1-1; TRBD1 might be the D (6 bases). Between the trimmed V and J ends, which lost 3 bases and 3 bases, there was a span of 12 bases. Germline V lookup: CDR1 SGDLS, CDR2 YYNGEE. The CDR3 spans 14 residues. As DNA, the CDR3 is TGTGCCAGCAGCGCAGCGAACAGGGACACTGAAGCTTTCTTT. It specifies CASSAANRDTEAFF. Using reference TRBV9 and TRBJ1-1 for the parts outside the CDR3, the full variable domain is DSGVTQTPKHLITATGQRVTLRCSPRSGDLSVYWYQQSLDQGLQFLIQYYNGEERAKGNILERFSAQQFPDLHSELNLSSLELGDSALYFCASSAANRDTEAFFGQGTRLTVV.

The chain joins TRBV16 to TRBJ1-1, with no clear D. CDR1 is KGHSY and CDR2 is FQNENV in the germline V gene. The CDR3 has 14 amino acids. Trimming shortened V by 7 bases and J by 3 bases, and 15 bases separated the two germline ends. CDR3 in DNA: TGTGCCAGCAACCACCTCGCCGGGGACACTGAAGCTTTCTTT. Protein: CASNHLAGDTEAFF.